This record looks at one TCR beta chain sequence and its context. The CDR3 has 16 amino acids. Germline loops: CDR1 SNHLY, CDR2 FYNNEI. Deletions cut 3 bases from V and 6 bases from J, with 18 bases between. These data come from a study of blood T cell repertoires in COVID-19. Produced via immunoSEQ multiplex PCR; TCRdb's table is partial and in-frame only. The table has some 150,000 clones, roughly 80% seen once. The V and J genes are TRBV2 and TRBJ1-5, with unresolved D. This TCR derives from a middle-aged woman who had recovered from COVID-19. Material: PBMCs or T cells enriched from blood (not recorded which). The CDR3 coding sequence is TGTGCCAGCAGTGACGCTAAGTTTTCGAGTGGTCAGCCCCAGCATTTT. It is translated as CASSDAKFSSGQPQHF.